This entry features one T cell receptor (beta chain) sequence. Other DNA sequences in this sample translate to the same CDR3. This sample is part of a study of blood T cell repertoires in COVID-19. Study in general: The samples span acute and convalescent COVID-19 from the United States, Italy and Spain. T cells, B-cell-depleted T cells, or PBMCs supplied cDNA or gDNA.

Followed longitudinally, the Seattle patients had been enrolled during active infection. Authors' processing steps: Nucleated cell counts were estimated from reference gene primer amplification. Using immunoSEQ multiplex PCR, the repertoire was profiled, and TCRdb retains in-frame clones only, with some absent. That table supplies the V and J calls and clone size; D and trimming were determined from the DNA. The sample records about 180,000 clones, roughly 80% being singletons. The receptor's source is a woman between 70 and 85 years old with COVID-19, enrolled during active disease. The sample was peripheral blood.

In nucleotides, the CDR3 is TGCGCCAGCAGCCAAGAGGGACAAGGAAATGAAAAACTGTTTTTT. Translation: CASSQEGQGNEKLFF. V is TRBV4-3 and J is TRBJ1-4; possible D gene TRBD1, 6 bases. The CDR3 spans 15 residues. V was cut by 0 bases and J by 5 bases, with 10 bases left in between. From germline, CDR1 is LGHNA and CDR2 YSLEER.